The clone carrying this TCR beta chain was detected a few times. Losses at the gene ends were 6 bases for V and 1 base for J; bases not matched to a gene: 2. This CDR3 is built from 13 residues. Germline V gene data show CDR1 as SGHRS and CDR2 as YFSETQ. This sample was included in a study of blood T cells in healthy people across ages. Using a J-beta primer mix together with a sample-barcoded 5' primer, a second PCR was run for 7 to 11 cycles. TCRdb called the 5' RACE reads again in MiXCR, with one record for every CDR3 protein. The sample contains 1.4 million to 1.5 million distinct CDR3 sequences, about 43% of which appear only once.

The sequencing sample was made of blood. This clonotype was obtained from a woman under 30 in good health. This chain joins TRBV5-1 and TRBJ1-1; TRBD1 aligns across 8 bases. The CDR3 loop reads CASNGQGNTEAFF. For the CDR3, the DNA is TGCGCCAGCAACGGACAGGGGAACACTGAAGCTTTCTTT.